Each of the 21 T cell receptor beta chains below was sequenced from the same sample in a study of T cells expressing NK-cell markers. TCRdb re-called the 5' RACE reads; one entry per CDR3 protein, DNA not given. The sample data list fewer than 550,000 distinct CDR3 sequences. The sequencing input was blood T cells: a sorted CD56 or NKG2C T cell subset, CD4+ or CD8+ T cells, or bulk PBMC T cells (not recorded which). Every receptor here comes from a woman aged 50 to 60 in good health.

The chain carries TRBV12-3 or TRBV12-4 and TRBJ1-1; with no DNA, the TCRdb D assignment of TRBD1 cannot be verified. This CDR3 is built from 13 residues. The CDR3: CASSGARGTEAFF.

This rearrangement joins TRBV24-1 to TRBJ2-1; TCRdb calls TRBD2, which cannot be checked without DNA. CDR1 KGHDR and CDR2 SFDVKD come from the germline V gene. CDR3 length: 17 residues. CDR3 sequence reads: CATSGFSGRAFDNEQFF.

The chain is built from TRBV6-5 and TRBJ2-5. The CDR3 length is 14 residues. Germline assignment: CDR1 MNHEY and CDR2 SVGAGI. The CDR3 protein is CASSYYHGRETQYF.

V usage is TRBV5-1 and J usage is TRBJ1-1. CDR3 length: 12 residues. In germline, CDR1 is SGHRS, CDR2 YFSETQ. This chain's CDR3 is CASSSAEGWAFF.

This sequence joins TRBV4-1 and TRBJ2-1. In germline, CDR1 is MGHRA, CDR2 YSYEKL. The length of the CDR3 is 13 residues. The CDR3 sequence: CASSPDVVNPQFF.

This chain links TRBV12-3 or TRBV12-4 with TRBJ2-2; no DNA is available, so the TRBD1 call from TCRdb remains unchecked. CDR3 size: 16 residues. The CDR3 here is CASSFRDPPRTGELFF.

The chain combines TRBV3-1 with TRBJ2-5; TCRdb outputs TRBD1, but without DNA this stays unchecked. The CDR3 is made up of 16 amino acids. Germline-derived CDR1 and CDR2 are LGHDT and YNNKEL (reference sequence). The CDR3 spells CASSQGSGRGRETQYF.

This chain connects TRBV12-3 or TRBV12-4 to TRBJ2-6. The CDR3 spans 14 residues. The CDR3 loop reads CASSATMGGGVLTF.

CDR3 sequence: CAISLPGSTEAFF. The chain uses TRBV10-3 and TRBJ1-1; without DNA, the TCRdb call of TRBD1 cannot be checked. CDR1 is ENHRY and CDR2 is SYGVKD in the germline V gene. CDR3 length equals 13 residues.

This chain joins TRBV5-1 and TRBJ1-2; TCRdb designates TRBD1, a call that cannot be tested without DNA. Germline V gene lookup returns CDR1 SGHRS and CDR2 YFSETQ. The CDR3 runs to 13 residues. The CDR3 sequence is CASSLGDSYGYTF. Full variable domain (remainder filled in from reference TRBV5-1 and TRBJ1-2): KAGVTQTPRYLIKTRGQQVTLSCSPISGHRSVSWYQQTPGQGLQFLFEYFSETQRNKGNFPGRFSGRQFSNSRSEMNVSTLELGDSALYLCASSLGDSYGYTFGSGTRLTVV.

CDR3 residues: CASTLRGGQETQYF. The V and J genes are TRBV12-3 or TRBV12-4 and TRBJ2-5; TCRdb proposes TRBD1, but this gene call is untestable without DNA. The CDR3 is 14 amino acids.

This chain connects TRBV21-1 to TRBJ2-7. TRBV21-1 is noted as a pseudogene. CDR3 length: 14 amino acids. This chain's CDR3 is CASSKSGVRDEQYF.

The chain joins TRBV4-2 to TRBJ2-5; TCRdb gives TRBD2 as the D gene, but with no DNA this cannot be confirmed. The CDR3 is 15 amino acids. The germline V gene has CDR1 LGHNA and CDR2 YNFKEQ. The CDR3 spells CASSYDGTSEGTQYF.

This chain joins TRBV20-1 and TRBJ2-1; TCRdb indicates TRBD2, and absent DNA this call remains unverified. CDR1 is DFQATT and CDR2 is SNEGSKA in the germline V gene (reference sequence). CDR3 size: 17 residues. CDR3 sequence: CSARAGGLASSYNEQFF.

The chain is built from TRBV12-3 or TRBV12-4 and TRBJ1-1. The CDR3 is made up of 14 amino acids. CDR3 sequence: CASSFGGRRTEAFF.

The chain carries TRBV5-1 and TRBJ1-1; no DNA is available, so the TRBD1 call from TCRdb remains unchecked. Per the germline V gene, CDR1 is SGHRS and CDR2 is YFSETQ. The CDR3 runs to 16 residues. The CDR3 spells CASSLDGGREDTEAFF. The variable domain in full, completed from reference TRBV5-1 and TRBJ1-1, reads KAGVTQTPRYLIKTRGQQVTLSCSPISGHRSVSWYQQTPGQGLQFLFEYFSETQRNKGNFPGRFSGRQFSNSRSEMNVSTLELGDSALYLCASSLDGGREDTEAFFGQGTRLTVV.

The chain joins TRBV6-5 to TRBJ1-4. The germline CDR1 and CDR2 sequences are MNHEY and SVGAGI. The CDR3 totals 15 residues. CDR3: CASANGRASNEKLFF.

V is TRBV5-1 and J is TRBJ1-1; TCRdb's D call, TRBD1, is unchecked because there is no DNA. CDR3 length equals 15 residues. Per germline, CDR1 SGHRS and CDR2 YFSETQ. The CDR3 protein is CASSPEPDRDTEAFF.

The J gene is TRBJ2-3, the V gene TRBV5-1; TCRdb's D gene call, TRBD1, goes unchecked for lack of DNA. Germline loops: CDR1 SGHRS, CDR2 YFSETQ. This CDR3 comprises 18 residues. Here the CDR3 reads CASRLRGAGQESTDTQYF. Together with reference TRBV5-1 and TRBJ2-3, the CDR3 gives the full variable domain: KAGVTQTPRYLIKTRGQQVTLSCSPISGHRSVSWYQQTPGQGLQFLFEYFSETQRNKGNFPGRFSGRQFSNSRSEMNVSTLELGDSALYLCASRLRGAGQESTDTQYFGPGTRLTVL.

The chain is built from TRBV6-1 and TRBJ2-3; TCRdb selects TRBD1, and the lack of DNA leaves this call unchecked. CDR3 length: 20 amino acids. Per germline, CDR1 MNHNS and CDR2 SASEGT. The CDR3: CASSSPLFGRGRPWEDTQYF.

V gene TRBV21-1 combines with J gene TRBJ2-2; checking the TCRdb D call of TRBD1 is not possible without DNA. TRBV21-1 is a pseudogene locus. This CDR3 comprises 18 residues. CDR3 protein: CASSTKLDRETNTGELFF.